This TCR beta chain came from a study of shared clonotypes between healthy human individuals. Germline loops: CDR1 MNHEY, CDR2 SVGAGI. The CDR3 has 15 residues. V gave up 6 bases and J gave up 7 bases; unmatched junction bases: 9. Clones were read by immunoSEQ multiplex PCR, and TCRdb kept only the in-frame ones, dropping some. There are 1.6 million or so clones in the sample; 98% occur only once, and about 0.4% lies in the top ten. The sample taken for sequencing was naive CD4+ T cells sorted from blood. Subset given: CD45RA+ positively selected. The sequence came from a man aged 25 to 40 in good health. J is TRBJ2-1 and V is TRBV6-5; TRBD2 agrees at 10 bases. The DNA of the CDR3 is TGTGCCAGCAGGAGATCTCTAGCGGGAGCGAATGAGCAGTTCTTC. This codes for CASRRSLAGANEQFF.